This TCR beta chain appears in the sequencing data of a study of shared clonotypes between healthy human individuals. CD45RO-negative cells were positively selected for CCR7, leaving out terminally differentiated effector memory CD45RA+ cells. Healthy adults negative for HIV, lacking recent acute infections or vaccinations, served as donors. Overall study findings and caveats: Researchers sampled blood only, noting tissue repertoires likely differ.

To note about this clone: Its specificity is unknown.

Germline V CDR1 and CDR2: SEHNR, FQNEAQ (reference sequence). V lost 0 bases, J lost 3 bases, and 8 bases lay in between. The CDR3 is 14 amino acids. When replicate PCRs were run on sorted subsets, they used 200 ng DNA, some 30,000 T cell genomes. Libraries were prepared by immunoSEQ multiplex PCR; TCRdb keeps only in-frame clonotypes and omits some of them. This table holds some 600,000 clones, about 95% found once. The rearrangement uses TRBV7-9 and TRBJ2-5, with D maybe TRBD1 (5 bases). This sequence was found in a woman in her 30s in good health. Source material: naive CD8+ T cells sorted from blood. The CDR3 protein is CASSLAGVEETQYF. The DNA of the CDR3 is TGTGCCAGCAGCTTAGCAGGGGTAGAAGAGACCCAGTACTTC.